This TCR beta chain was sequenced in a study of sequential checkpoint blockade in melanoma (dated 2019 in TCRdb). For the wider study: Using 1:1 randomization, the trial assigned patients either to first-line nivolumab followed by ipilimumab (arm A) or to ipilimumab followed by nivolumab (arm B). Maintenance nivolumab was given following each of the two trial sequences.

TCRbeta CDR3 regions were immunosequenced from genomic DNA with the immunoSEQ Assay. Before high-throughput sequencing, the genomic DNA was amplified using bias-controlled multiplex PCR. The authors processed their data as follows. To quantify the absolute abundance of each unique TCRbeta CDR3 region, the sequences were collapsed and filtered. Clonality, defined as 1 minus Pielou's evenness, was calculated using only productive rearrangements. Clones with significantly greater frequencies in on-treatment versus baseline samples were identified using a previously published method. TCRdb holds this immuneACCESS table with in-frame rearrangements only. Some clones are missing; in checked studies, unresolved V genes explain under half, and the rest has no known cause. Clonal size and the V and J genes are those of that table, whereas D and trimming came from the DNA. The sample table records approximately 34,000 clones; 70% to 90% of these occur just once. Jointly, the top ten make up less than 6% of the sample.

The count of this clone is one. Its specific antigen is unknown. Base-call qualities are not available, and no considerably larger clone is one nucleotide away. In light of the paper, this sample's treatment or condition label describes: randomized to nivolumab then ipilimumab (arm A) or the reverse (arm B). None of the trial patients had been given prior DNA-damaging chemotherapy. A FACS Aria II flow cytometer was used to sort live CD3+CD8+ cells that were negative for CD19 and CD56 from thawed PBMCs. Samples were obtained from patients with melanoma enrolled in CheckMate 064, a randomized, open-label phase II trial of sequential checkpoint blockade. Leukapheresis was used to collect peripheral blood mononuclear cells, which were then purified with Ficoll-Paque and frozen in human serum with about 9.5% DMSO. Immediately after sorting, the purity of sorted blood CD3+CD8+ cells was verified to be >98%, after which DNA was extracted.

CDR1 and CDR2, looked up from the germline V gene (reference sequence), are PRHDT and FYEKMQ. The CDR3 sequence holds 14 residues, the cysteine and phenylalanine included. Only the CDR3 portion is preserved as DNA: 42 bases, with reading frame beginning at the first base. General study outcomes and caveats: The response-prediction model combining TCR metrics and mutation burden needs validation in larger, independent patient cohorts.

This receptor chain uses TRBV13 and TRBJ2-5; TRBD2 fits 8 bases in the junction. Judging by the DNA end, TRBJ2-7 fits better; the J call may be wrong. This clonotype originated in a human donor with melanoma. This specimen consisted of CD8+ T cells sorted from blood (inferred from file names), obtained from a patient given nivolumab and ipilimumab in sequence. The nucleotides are TGTGCCAGCAGCTTAGGCGGGGGGGAGGGCGAGCAGTACTTC. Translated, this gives CASSLGGGEGEQYF.